This T cell receptor (beta chain) was recorded in a study of T cell changes during pregnancy in multiple sclerosis. This clone has just a few counts. Repertoires were generated with immunoSEQ multiplex PCR, while TCRdb's copy carries only in-frame clones and drops some. The sample holds 90,000 to 100,000 clones, approximately 95% seen once. The CDR3 has 15 residues. The starting material was peripheral blood, obtained in the first trimester of pregnancy. The clonotype originates from a female donor with multiple sclerosis, enrolled in a pregnancy study. The chain uses TRBV7-5 and TRBJ1-2. TRBV7-5 has pseudogene status. CDR3 nucleotides: TGTGCCAGAAGCTTAGGATGTGGAGCTAACTATGGCTACACCTTC. It codes for CARSLGCGANYGYTF.